Below are 8 T cell receptor beta chains sequenced from a single sample in a study of human versus mouse CDR3 diversity and MHC coevolution. Clones were read by immunoSEQ multiplex PCR, and TCRdb kept only the in-frame ones, dropping some. The sample has tens of thousands of clones, just under 95% seen once. Sequenced input: naive CD4+ T cells from blood. Noted subset: CD45RO-negative CD62L-positive naive CD4 T cells. The receptors come from a person aged 30-69 years in good health.

This chain links TRBV29-1 with TRBJ1-1; a weak D match, TRBD1 (5 bases). Germline CDR1 SQVTM, CDR2 ANQGSEA. Trimming pared 8 bases from V and 10 bases from J, leaving 20 bases between. CDR3 length equals 12 residues. This CDR3 reads CSYSGTSSTAFF. The CDR3 nucleotides are TGCAGCTACTCCGGGACTTCATCCACAGCTTTCTTT.

The chain recombines TRBV27 with TRBJ2-1; 7 bases align to TRBD2. In germline, CDR1 is MNHEY, CDR2 SMNVEV (reference sequence). Losses at the gene ends were 6 bases for V and 2 bases for J; bases not matched to a gene: 7. The CDR3 covers 15 residues. The CDR3 protein is CASRVAGLTYNEQFF. The DNA for the CDR3 is TGTGCCAGCAGGGTAGCGGGCCTCACCTACAATGAGCAGTTCTTC.

The CDR3 coding sequence is TGCGCCAGCAGCCGTATAACAGGGAACGAGCAGTACTTC. Its protein product is CASSRITGNEQYF. The rearrangement links TRBV5-1 to TRBJ2-7, with D perhaps TRBD1 (6 bases). This CDR3 has 13 residues. Trimming removed 4 bases at V and 5 bases at J, with 13 bases between. The germline gives CDR1 SGHRS, CDR2 YFSETQ.

The chain couples TRBV27 to TRBJ2-7; 7 nucleotides align to TRBD1. The V segment lost 9 bases and the J segment 0 bases; nucleotides outside the gene matches: 11. Germline assignment: CDR1 MNHEY and CDR2 SMNVEV (reference sequence). The CDR3 has 15 residues. This chain's CDR3 is CASTRRQGISYEQYF. Written as DNA, the CDR3 is TGTGCCAGTACTCGTAGACAGGGCATCTCCTACGAGCAGTACTTC.

The V call is TRBV6-5, the J call TRBJ1-2, with 12 bases aligning to TRBD1. The CDR3 spans 14 residues. The germline CDR1 and CDR2 sequences are MNHEY and SVGAGI. Trimming removed 8 bases from V and 7 bases from J; junction bases left unmatched: 8. The CDR3 loop reads CASLGWGQGAGYTF. The CDR3 DNA sequence: TGTGCCAGCCTTGGCTGGGGACAGGGGGCTGGCTACACCTTC.

V is TRBV6-5 and J is TRBJ2-1, with D possibly matching TRBD1 (5 bases). CDR1 and CDR2 (germline): MNHEY, SVGAGI. V lost 2 bases and J 2 bases, leaving 7 bases between the germline ends. This CDR3 spans 14 amino acids. The CDR3 protein is CASSYRTTYNEQFF. The CDR3 coding sequence is TGTGCCAGCAGTTACCGGACAACCTACAATGAGCAGTTCTTC.

The J gene is TRBJ2-3, the V gene TRBV5-1; 13 nucleotides agree with TRBD2. Unmatched junction bases numbered 12, after V lost 4 bases and J lost 4 bases. This CDR3 contains 18 residues. Germline V lookup: CDR1 SGHRS, CDR2 YFSETQ. The CDR3 bases are TGCGCCAGCAGCCCCGGACTAGCGGGGGCCTCTATGTCAGATACGCAGTATTTT. Its translation is CASSPGLAGASMSDTQYF. The full variable domain, its missing parts supplied by reference TRBV5-1 and TRBJ2-3, is KAGVTQTPRYLIKTRGQQVTLSCSPISGHRSVSWYQQTPGQGLQFLFEYFSETQRNKGNFPGRFSGRQFSNSRSEMNVSTLELGDSALYLCASSPGLAGASMSDTQYFGPGTRLTVL.

In this sample, this clone turned up once. The chain links TRBV5-8 to TRBJ1-1, with a possible D match to TRBD1 (6 bases). The CDR3 is 15 residues long. Trimming pared 4 bases from V and 3 bases from J, leaving 16 bases between. Germline-derived CDR1 and CDR2 are SGHTS and YDEGEE. CDR3 sequence: CASSQGHPRDTEAFF. The CDR3, as DNA: TGTGCCAGCAGCCAGGGACATCCCCGGGACACTGAAGCTTTCTTT.